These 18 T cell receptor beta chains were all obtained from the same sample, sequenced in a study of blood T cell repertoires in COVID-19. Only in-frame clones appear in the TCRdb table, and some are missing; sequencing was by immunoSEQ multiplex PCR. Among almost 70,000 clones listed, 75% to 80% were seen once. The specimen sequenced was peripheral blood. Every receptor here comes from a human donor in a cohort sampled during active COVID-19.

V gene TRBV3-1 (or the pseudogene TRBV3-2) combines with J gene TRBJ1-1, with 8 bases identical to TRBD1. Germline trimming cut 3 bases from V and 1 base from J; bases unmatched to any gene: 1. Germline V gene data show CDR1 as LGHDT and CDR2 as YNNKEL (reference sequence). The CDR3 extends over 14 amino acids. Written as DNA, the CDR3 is TGTGCCAGCAGCCATCAGGGGGCGAACACTGAAGCTTTCTTT. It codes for CASSHQGANTEAFF.

CDR3 region: CASSQGLAGIYEQYF. The CDR3 DNA sequence: TGTGCCAGCAGCCAAGGACTAGCGGGGATATACGAGCAGTACTTC. The chain carries TRBV14 and TRBJ2-7, with 11 positions matching TRBD2. The germline CDR1 and CDR2 sequences are SGHDN and FVKESK. This CDR3 spans 15 amino acids. V lost 1 base, J lost 4 bases, and 3 bases stayed unmatched. Combining the CDR3 with reference TRBV14 and TRBJ2-7 gives the whole variable domain EAGVTQFPSHSVIEKGQTVTLRCDPISGHDNLYWYRRVMGKEIKFLLHFVKESKQDESGMPNNRFLAERTGGTYSTLKVQPAELEDSGVYFCASSQGLAGIYEQYFGPGTRLTVT.

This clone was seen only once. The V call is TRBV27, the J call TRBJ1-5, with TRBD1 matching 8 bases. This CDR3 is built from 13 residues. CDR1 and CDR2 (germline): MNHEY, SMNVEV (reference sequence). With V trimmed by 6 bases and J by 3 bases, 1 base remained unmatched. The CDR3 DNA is TGTGCCAGCAGGGACAGGGCCAATCAGCCCCAGCATTTT. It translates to CASRDRANQPQHF.

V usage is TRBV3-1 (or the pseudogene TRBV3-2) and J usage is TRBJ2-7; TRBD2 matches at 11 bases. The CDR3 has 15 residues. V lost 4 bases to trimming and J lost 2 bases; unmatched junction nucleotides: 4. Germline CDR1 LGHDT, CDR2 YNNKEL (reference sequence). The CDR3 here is CASSPLSGRAYEQYF. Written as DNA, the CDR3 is TGTGCCAGCAGCCCCCTTAGCGGGAGGGCCTACGAGCAGTACTTC.

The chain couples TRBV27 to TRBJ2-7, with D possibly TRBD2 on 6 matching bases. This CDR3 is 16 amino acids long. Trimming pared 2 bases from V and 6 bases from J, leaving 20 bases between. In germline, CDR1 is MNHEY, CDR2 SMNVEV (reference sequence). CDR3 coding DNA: TGTGCCAGCAGTTTAAGTCAGCAGGGAGGTCGGTTCGAGCAGTACTTC. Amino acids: CASSLSQQGGRFEQYF.

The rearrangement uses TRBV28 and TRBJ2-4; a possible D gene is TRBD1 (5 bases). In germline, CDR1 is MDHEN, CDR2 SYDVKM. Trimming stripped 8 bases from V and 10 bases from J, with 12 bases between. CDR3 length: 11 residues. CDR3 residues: CASRQGLIQYF. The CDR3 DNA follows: TGTGCCAGCCGTCAGGGTTTAATTCAGTACTTC.

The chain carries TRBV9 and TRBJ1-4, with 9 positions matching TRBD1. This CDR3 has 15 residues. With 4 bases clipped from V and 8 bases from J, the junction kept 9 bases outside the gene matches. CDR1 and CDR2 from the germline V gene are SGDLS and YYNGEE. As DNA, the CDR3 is TGTGCCAGCAGCCTGACCGGGACAGGGTACGAAAAACTGTTTTTT. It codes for CASSLTGTGYEKLFF.

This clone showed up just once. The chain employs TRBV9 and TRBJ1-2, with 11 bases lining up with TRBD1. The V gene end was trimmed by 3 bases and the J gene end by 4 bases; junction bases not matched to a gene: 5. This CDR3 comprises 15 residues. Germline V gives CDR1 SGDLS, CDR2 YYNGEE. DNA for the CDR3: TGTGCCAGCAGCGAAAGGACAGGGGGCGCCTATGGCTACACCTTC. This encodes CASSERTGGAYGYTF.

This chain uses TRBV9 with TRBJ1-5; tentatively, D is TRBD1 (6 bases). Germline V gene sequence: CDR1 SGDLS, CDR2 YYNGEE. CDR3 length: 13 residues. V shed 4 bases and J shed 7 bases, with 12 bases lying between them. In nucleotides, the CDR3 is TGTGCCAGCAGCCCAGGGGTCGGGCAGCCCCAGCATTTT. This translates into CASSPGVGQPQHF.

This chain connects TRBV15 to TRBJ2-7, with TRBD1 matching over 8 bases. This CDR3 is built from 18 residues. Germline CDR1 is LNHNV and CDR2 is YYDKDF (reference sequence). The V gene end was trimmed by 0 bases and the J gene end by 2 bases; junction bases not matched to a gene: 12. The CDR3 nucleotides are TGTGCCACCAGCAGAGATCCGGGGGCCGGGACAGGAGCCTACGAGCAGTACTTC. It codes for CATSRDPGAGTGAYEQYF.

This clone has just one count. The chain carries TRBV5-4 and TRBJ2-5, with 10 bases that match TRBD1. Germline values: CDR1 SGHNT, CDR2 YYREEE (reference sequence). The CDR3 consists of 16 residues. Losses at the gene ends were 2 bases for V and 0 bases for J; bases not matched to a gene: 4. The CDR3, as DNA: TGTGCCAGCAGCTTTGGACAGGGGGTGTACCAAGAGACCCAGTACTTC. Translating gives CASSFGQGVYQETQYF.

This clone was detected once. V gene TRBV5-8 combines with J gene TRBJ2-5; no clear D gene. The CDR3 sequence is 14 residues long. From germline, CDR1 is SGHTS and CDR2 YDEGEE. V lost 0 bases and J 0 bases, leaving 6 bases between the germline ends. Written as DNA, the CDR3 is TGTGCCAGCAGCTTGGGGCTGTACCAAGAGACCCAGTACTTC. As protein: CASSLGLYQETQYF.

CDR3 coding DNA: TGTGCCAGCAGCTTGGCCGGGAGCTCCTACGAGCAGTACTTC. Translating it yields CASSLAGSSYEQYF. The V and J genes are TRBV5-8 and TRBJ2-7, with a possible D match to TRBD2 (6 bases). CDR1 and CDR2 (germline): SGHTS, YDEGEE. V lost 0 bases, J lost 0 bases, and 7 bases lay in between. This CDR3 spans 14 amino acids.

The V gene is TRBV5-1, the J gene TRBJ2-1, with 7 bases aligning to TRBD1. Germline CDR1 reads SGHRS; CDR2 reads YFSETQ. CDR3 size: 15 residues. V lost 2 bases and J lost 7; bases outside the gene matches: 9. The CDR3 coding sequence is TGCGCCAGCAGCTTTGGTGGGTCGACAGGGAATGAGCAGTTCTTC. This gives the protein CASSFGGSTGNEQFF.

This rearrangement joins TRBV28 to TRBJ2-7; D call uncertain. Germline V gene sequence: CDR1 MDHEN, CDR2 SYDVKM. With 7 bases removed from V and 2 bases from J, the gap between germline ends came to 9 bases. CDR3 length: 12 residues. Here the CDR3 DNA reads TGTGCCAGCACTACAGAACCCTACGAGCAGTACTTC. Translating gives CASTTEPYEQYF.

The CDR3 spells CASAPGGGIGVYEQYF. The DNA for the CDR3 is TGTGCCAGCGCGCCTGGAGGGGGCATCGGGGTCTACGAGCAGTACTTC. The V call is TRBV5-4, the J call TRBJ2-7, with a weak D call TRBD1 (7 bases). CDR3 size: 16 residues. Germline-derived CDR1 and CDR2 are SGHNT and YYREEE (reference sequence). V lost 7 bases and J 3 bases, leaving 23 bases between the germline ends.

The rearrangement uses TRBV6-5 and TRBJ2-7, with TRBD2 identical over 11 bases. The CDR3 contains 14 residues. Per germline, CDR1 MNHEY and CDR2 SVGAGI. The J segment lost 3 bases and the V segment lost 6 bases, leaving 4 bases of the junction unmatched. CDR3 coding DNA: TGTGCCAGCAGGCCCGGACTAGCGGGCTACGAGCAGTACTTC. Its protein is CASRPGLAGYEQYF.

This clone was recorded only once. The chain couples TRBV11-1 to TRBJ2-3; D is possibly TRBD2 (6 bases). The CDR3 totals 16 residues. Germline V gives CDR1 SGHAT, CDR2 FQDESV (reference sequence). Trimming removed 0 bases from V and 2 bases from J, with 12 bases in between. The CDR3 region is CASSLAGEVSTDTQYF. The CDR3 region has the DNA TGTGCCAGCAGCTTAGCAGGGGAGGTGTCCACAGATACGCAGTATTTT.